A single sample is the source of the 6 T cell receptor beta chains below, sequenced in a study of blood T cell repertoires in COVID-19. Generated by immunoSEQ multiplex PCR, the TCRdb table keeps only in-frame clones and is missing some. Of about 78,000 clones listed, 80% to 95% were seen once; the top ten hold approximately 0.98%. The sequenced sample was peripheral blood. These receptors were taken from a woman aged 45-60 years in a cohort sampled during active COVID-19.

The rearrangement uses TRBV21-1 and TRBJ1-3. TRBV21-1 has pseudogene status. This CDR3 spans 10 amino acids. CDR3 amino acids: CASSKALSGF. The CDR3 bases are TGTGCCAGCAGCAAAGCGCTTAGTGGTTTT.

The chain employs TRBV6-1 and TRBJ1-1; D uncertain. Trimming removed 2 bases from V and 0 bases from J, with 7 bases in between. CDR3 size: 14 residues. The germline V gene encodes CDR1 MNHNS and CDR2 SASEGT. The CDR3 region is CASSENSMNTEAFF. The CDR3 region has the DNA TGTGCCAGCAGTGAAAATTCCATGAACACTGAAGCTTTCTTT.

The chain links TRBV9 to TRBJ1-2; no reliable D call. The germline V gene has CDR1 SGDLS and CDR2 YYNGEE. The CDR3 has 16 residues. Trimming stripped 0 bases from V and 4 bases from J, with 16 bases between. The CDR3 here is CASSVEPAARGYGYTF. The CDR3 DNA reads TGTGCCAGCAGCGTAGAACCGGCGGCACGGGGCTATGGCTACACCTTC.

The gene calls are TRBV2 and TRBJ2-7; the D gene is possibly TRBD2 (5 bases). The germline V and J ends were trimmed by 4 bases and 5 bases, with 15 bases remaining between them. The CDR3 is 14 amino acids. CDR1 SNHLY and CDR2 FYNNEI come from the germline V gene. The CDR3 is CASSALLPGNEQYF. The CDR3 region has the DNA TGTGCCAGCAGTGCTCTACTCCCGGGAAACGAGCAGTACTTC.

The CDR3 sequence: CASSLGTATGELFF. CDR3 bases: TGTGCCAGCAGCTTAGGGACAGCCACCGGGGAGCTGTTTTTT. The rearrangement joins TRBV11-2 to TRBJ2-2, with D perhaps matching TRBD1 (6 bases). The CDR3 is 14 amino acids. Germline V gene data show CDR1 as SGHAT and CDR2 as FQNNGV. With 1 base removed from V and 4 bases from J, the gap between germline ends came to 7 bases.

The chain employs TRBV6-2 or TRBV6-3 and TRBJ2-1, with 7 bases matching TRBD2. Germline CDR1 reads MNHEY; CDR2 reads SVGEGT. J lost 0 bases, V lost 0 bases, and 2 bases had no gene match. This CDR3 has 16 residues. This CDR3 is CASSYSRTSSYNEQFF. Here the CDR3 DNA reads TGTGCCAGCAGTTACTCGCGGACTAGCTCCTACAATGAGCAGTTCTTC.